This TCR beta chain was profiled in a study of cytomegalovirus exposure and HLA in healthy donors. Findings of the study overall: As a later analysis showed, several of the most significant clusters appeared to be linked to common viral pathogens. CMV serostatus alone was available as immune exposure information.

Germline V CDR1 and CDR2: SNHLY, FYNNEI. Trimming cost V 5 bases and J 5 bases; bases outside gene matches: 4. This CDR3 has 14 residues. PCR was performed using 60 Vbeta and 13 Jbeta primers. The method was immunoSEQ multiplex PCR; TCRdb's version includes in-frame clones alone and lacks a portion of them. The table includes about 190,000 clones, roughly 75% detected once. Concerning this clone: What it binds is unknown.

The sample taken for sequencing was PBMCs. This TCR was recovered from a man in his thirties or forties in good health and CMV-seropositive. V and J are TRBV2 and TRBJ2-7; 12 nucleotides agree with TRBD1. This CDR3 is CASSTGQGANEQYF. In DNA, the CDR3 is TGTGCCAGCAGTACGGGACAGGGGGCCAACGAGCAGTACTTC.